This T cell receptor beta chain was identified in a study of T cell repertoires in cytomegalovirus infection. Across the whole study: The public TCR beta signatures pointed to both CMV infection and matching HLA type.

Each CDR3 protein is one row after TCRdb ran MiXCR on the reads. Of around 94,000 distinct CDR3 sequences in the sample, more than 15% were seen once. Germline CDR1 and CDR2: SGHVS and FNYEAQ. The CDR3 sequence is 14 residues long. V was pared by 7 bases and J by 0 bases, with 10 bases between. This clonotype was found many times. Its antigen is not identified. Broader study findings: Dominant in the ex vivo response were TCR beta clonotypes restricted by HLA-C and specific for CMV. People with CMV and the relevant HLA were identified by cumulative public TCR beta family frequency.

Sequences were obtained from PBMCs. This sequence was found in a human donor in good health (CMV status not recorded). Some clones in this sample may be carry-over from other donors' samples. The chain uses TRBV7-6 and TRBJ1-3; the D is unclear. The CDR3 reads CASKSQSSGNTIYF. The CDR3 nucleotides read TGTGCCAGCAAGTCCCAAAGCTCTGGAAACACCATATATTTT.